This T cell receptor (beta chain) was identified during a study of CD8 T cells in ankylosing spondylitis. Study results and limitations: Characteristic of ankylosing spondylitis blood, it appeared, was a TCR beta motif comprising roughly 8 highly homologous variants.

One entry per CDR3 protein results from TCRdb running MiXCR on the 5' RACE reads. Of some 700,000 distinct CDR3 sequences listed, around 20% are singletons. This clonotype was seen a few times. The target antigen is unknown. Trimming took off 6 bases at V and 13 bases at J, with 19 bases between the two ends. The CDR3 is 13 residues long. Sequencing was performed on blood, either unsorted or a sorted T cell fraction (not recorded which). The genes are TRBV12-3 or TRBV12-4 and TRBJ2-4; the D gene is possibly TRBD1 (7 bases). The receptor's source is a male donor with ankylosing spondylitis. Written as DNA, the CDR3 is TGTGCCAGCAGCTCTTTGGAGGGGGCCCCCCAGTACTTC. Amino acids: CASSSLEGAPQYF.